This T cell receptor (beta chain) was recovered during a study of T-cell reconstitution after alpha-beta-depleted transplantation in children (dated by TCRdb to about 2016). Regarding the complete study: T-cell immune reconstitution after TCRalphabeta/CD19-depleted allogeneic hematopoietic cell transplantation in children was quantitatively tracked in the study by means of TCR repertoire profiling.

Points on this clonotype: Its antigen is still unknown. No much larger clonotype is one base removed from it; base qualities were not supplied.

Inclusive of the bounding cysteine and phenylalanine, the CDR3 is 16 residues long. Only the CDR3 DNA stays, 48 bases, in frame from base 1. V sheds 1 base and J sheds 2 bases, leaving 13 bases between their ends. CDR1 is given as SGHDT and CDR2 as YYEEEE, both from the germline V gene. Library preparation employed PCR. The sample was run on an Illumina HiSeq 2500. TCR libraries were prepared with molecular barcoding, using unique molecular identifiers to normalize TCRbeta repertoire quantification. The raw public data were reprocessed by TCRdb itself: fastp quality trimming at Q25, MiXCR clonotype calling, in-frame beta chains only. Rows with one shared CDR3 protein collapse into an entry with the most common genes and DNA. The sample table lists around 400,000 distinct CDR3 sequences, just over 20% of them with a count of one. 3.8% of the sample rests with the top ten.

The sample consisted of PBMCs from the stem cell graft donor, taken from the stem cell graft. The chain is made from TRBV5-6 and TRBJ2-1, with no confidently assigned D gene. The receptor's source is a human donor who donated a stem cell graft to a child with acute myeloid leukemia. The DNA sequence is TGTGCCAGCAGCTTGAGTAGCTTCACCCCCTACAATGAGCAGTTCTTC. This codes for CASSLSSFTPYNEQFF. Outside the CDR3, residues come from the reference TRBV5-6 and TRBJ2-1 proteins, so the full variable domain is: DAGVTQSPTHLIKTRGQQVTLRCSPKSGHDTVSWYQQALGQGPQFIFQYYEEEERQRGNFPDRFSGHQFPNYSSELNVNALLLGDSALYLCASSLSSFTPYNEQFFGPGTRLTVL.